This entry lists 2 T cell receptor beta chains sequenced from one sample in a study of T cell responses to AZD1222 COVID-19 vaccine (dated by TCRdb to the early 2020s). The method behind the library was the immunoSEQ multiplex PCR assay. TCRdb's version of the immuneACCESS table is confined to in-frame rearrangements and falls short of the full clone set. An unresolved V gene accounts for under half of the shortfall where checked; the remainder is of unknown origin. The sample yields roughly 100,000 clones; 89% were counted once. Clones ranked in the top ten supply more than 40% of the sample. Explained via the paper, the time point label denotes: about 28 days (+/-7) after the second vaccine dose. Sample: peripheral blood, taken 28 days after the second AZD1222 dose. The source is an adult who received the AZD1222 COVID-19 vaccine.

The CDR3 region has the DNA TGTGCCAGCAGCTCCCAACCTCCCCGCCCGGGGTCCTACAATGAGCAGTTCTTC. This encodes CASSSQPPRPGSYNEQFF. V gene TRBV7-2 combines with J gene TRBJ2-1, with a possible D match to TRBD2 (5 bases). V was shortened by 4 bases and J by 1 base, with 20 bases between the two germline ends. The V gene's germline CDR1 is SGHTA and CDR2 FQGNSA. This CDR3 is 18 amino acids long.

In its sample, this clone was seen once. The V call is TRBV28, the J call TRBJ1-1; the match to TRBD1 covers 10 bases. V dropped 4 bases and J dropped 7; count of bases not matched to a gene: 3. CDR1 MDHEN and CDR2 SYDVKM come from the germline V gene. CDR3 length: 13 residues. The CDR3 DNA reads TGTGCCAGCAGTTGGGGACAGGGGCGTGAAGCTTTCTTT. Translated: CASSWGQGREAFF.